Reported below is one TCR beta chain. This entry belongs to a study of shared T cell receptors in the human thymus. The CDR3 runs to 16 residues. J lost 8 bases, V lost 6 bases, and 17 bases had no gene match. In germline, CDR1 is MNHEY, CDR2 SMNVEV (reference sequence). Profiled with immunoSEQ multiplex PCR; TCRdb holds only in-frame clones, not every one. The sample yields 650,000 to 950,000 clones, approximately 85% seen once. The data also belong to a second study, concerning human thymus T cells. This second study says: Obtained as resections during corrective heart surgery, the thymus tissue was then studied. Related reports documented highly overlapping thymic repertoires among unrelated individuals.

The material sequenced was thymocytes. The V call is TRBV27, the J call TRBJ1-2; 8 bases fit TRBD1. This TCR came from a girl under three years old with a congenital heart defect. CDR3 amino acids: CASRSGQVLPINGYTF. In DNA, the CDR3 is TGTGCCAGCAGATCGGGACAGGTCCTCCCTATAAACGGCTACACCTTC.